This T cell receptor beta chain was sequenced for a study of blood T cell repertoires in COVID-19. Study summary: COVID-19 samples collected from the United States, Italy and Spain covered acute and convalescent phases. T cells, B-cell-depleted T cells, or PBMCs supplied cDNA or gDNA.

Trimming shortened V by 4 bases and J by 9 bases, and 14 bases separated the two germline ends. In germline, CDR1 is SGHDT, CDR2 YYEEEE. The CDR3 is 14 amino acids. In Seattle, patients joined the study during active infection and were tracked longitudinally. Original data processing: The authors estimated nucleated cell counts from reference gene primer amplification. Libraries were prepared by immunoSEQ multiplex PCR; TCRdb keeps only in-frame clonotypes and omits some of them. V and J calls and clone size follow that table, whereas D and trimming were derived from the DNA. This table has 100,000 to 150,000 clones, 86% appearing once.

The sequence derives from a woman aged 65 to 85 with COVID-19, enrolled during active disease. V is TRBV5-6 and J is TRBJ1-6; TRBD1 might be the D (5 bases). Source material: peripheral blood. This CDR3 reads CASSADSYTSPLHF. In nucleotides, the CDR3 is TGTGCCAGCAGCGCAGACAGTTACACTTCACCCCTCCACTTT.